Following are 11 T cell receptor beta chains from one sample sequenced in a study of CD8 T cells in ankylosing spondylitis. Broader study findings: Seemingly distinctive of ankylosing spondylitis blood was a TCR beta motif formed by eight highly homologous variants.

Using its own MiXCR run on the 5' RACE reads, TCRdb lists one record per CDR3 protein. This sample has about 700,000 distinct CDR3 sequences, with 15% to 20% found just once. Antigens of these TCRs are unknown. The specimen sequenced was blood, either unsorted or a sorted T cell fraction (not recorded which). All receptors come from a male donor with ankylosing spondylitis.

The CDR3 spells CSAGTGPSPKEYYEQYF. DNA of the CDR3: TGCAGCGCCGGGACAGGGCCATCCCCGAAGGAGTACTACGAGCAGTACTTC. This rearrangement joins TRBV20-1 to TRBJ2-7, with 9 bases that match TRBD1. Germline V gives CDR1 DFQATT, CDR2 SNEGSKA (reference sequence). The CDR3 has 17 residues.

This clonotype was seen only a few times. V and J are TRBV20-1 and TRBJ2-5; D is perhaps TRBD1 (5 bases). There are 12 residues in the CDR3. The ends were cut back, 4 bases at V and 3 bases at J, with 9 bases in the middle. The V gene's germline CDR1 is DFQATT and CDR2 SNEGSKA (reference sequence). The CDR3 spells CSAIGQKETQYF. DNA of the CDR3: TGCAGTGCTATAGGACAAAAAGAGACCCAGTACTTC.

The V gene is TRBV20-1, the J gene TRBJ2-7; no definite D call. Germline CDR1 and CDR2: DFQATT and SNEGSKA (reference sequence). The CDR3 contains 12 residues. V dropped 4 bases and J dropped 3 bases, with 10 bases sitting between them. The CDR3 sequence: CSAKSLGYEQYF. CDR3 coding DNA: TGCAGTGCTAAATCTCTAGGCTACGAGCAGTACTTC.

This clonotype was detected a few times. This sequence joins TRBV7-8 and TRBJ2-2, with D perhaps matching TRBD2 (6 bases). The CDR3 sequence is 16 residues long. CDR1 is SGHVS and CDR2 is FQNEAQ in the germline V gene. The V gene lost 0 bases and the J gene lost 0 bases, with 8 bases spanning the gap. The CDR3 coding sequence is TGTGCCAGCAGCTTAGCGCCGGGGGCGAACACCGGGGAGCTGTTTTTT. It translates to CASSLAPGANTGELFF.

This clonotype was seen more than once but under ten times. The CDR3 spells CSGNKGAMVDTQYF. The CDR3 DNA is TGCAGCGGCAACAAGGGCGCCATGGTCGATACGCAGTATTTT. The V and J genes are TRBV29-1 and TRBJ2-3; D is unresolved. The germline V gene encodes CDR1 SQVTM and CDR2 ANQGSEA. The CDR3 contains 14 residues. The V gene lost 7 bases and the J gene lost 6 bases, with 20 bases spanning the gap.

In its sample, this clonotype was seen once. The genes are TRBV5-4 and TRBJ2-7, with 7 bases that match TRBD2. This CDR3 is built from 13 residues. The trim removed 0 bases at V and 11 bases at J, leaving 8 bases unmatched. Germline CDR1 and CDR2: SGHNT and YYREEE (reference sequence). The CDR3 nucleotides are TGTGCCAGCAGCTTGGACTGGGGGAGCGGGGAGTACTTC. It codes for CASSLDWGSGEYF.

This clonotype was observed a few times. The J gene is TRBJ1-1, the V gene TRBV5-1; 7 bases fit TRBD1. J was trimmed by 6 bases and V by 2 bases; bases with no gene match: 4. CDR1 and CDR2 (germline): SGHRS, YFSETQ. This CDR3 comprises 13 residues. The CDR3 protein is CASSFPGGSEAFF. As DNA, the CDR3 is TGCGCCAGCAGCTTTCCAGGGGGTTCTGAAGCTTTCTTT.

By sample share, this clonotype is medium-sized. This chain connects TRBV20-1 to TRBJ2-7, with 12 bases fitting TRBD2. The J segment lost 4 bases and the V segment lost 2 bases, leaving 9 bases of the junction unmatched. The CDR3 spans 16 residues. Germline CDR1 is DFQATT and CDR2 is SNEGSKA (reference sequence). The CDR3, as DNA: TGCAGTGCTAGATCGCGACTAGCGGGAGACATATACGAGCAGTACTTC. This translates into CSARSRLAGDIYEQYF.

The CDR3 DNA reads as TGCGCCAGCAGTGAGTCTGAGGCTCCCAGTTCACCCCTCCACTTT. Its translation is CASSESEAPSSPLHF. The chain uses TRBV10-2 and TRBJ1-6; no clear D. The CDR3 has 15 amino acids. CDR1 is WSHSY and CDR2 is SAAADI in the germline V gene. Between the trimmed V and J ends, which lost 0 bases and 9 bases, there was a span of 12 bases.

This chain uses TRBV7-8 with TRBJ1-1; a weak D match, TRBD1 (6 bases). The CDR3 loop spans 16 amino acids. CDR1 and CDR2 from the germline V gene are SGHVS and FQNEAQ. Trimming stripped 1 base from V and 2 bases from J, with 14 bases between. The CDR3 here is CASSLDGRTVNTEAFF. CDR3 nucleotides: TGTGCCAGCAGCTTAGACGGAAGGACAGTAAACACTGAAGCTTTCTTT.

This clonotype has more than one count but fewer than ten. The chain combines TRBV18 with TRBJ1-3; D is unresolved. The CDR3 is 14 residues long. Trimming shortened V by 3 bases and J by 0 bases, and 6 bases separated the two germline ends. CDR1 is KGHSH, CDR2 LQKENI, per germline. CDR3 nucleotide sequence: TGTGCCAGCTCACCGACAAGCTCTGGAAACACCATATATTTT. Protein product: CASSPTSSGNTIYF.